The 15 T cell receptor beta chains below were found in one sample sequenced in a study of cytomegalovirus exposure and HLA in healthy donors. The PCR contained 60 Vbeta and 13 Jbeta primers. The assay was immunoSEQ multiplex PCR, and TCRdb's table has in-frame clones only and misses some. In the table there are approximately 190,000 clones, 80% of which are singletons. The sample consisted of PBMCs. These receptors were collected from a man in his forties or fifties in good health and CMV-seropositive.

The CDR3, as DNA: TGTGCCAGCAGCGTAGCTACGGGGCGGGGGGGTCAGGATACGCAGTATTTT. Translated: CASSVATGRGGQDTQYF. This chain uses TRBV9 with TRBJ2-3; 9 positions agree with TRBD2. There are 17 residues in the CDR3. J lost 6 bases, V lost 0 bases, and 11 bases had no gene match. The germline CDR1 and CDR2 sequences are SGDLS and YYNGEE.

This clone was counted between two and nine times. The chain is built from TRBV7-9 and TRBJ2-7, with 7 bases identical to TRBD1. Germline V lookup: CDR1 SEHNR, CDR2 FQNEAQ (reference sequence). Unmatched junction bases numbered 6, after V lost 1 base and J lost 3 bases. CDR3 length: 15 amino acids. The CDR3, as DNA: TGTGCCAGCAGCTTAGGACAGGGAGTGGTCTACGAGCAGTACTTC. Translation: CASSLGQGVVYEQYF.

The gene calls are TRBV10-3 and TRBJ2-5; D not resolved. Trimming shortened V by 0 bases and J by 2 bases, and 7 bases separated the two germline ends. Germline V CDR1 and CDR2: ENHRY, SYGVKD. This CDR3 comprises 14 residues. The DNA of the CDR3 is TGTGCCATCAGTGAGTCGACTCGGCAAGAGACCCAGTACTTC. Amino acid sequence: CAISESTRQETQYF.

V gene TRBV6-5 combines with J gene TRBJ2-1, with D possibly being TRBD2 (6 bases). The CDR3 spans 16 residues. Trimming stripped 0 bases from V and 5 bases from J, with 14 bases between. CDR1 and CDR2 (germline): MNHEY, SVGAGI. The CDR3 DNA is TGTGCCAGCAGTTACTCGGGACTGGGGGTCAACAATGAGCAGTTCTTC. It translates to CASSYSGLGVNNEQFF.

This rearrangement joins TRBV7-9 to TRBJ1-5, with no clear D. This CDR3 contains 12 residues. V gave up 4 bases and J gave up 7 bases, with 8 bases separating them. Germline V lookup: CDR1 SEHNR, CDR2 FQNEAQ (reference sequence). The CDR3 bases are TGTGCCAGCAGCTCCCTAGACCAGCCCCAGCATTTT. Protein product: CASSSLDQPQHF.

In regard to this clone: Other DNA sequences within the sample encode an identical CDR3. V usage is TRBV14 and J usage is TRBJ2-1; TRBD2 might be the D (6 bases). The germline CDR1 and CDR2 sequences are SGHDN and FVKESK. The V gene lost 4 bases and the J gene lost 0 bases, with 7 bases spanning the gap. The CDR3 length is 14 residues. The CDR3 loop reads CASSRGGSYNEQFF. CDR3 sequence (DNA): TGTGCCAGCAGCCGGGGAGGCTCCTACAATGAGCAGTTCTTC.

The rearrangement joins TRBV28 to TRBJ1-1, with D possibly TRBD1 on 5 matching bases. The germline gives CDR1 MDHEN, CDR2 SYDVKM. This CDR3 region has 14 residues. The V end lost 6 bases, the J end lost 1 base, and 12 bases lay between the germline ends. This chain's CDR3 is CASSSPGQNTEAFF. In DNA form, the CDR3 reads TGTGCCAGCAGCTCCCCAGGGCAGAACACTGAAGCTTTCTTT.

This chain joins TRBV11-3 and TRBJ1-4; the match to TRBD1 covers 7 bases. In germline, CDR1 is SGHNT, CDR2 YENEEA. The CDR3 loop spans 13 amino acids. V lost 4 bases and J lost 8; bases outside the gene matches: 4. In DNA form, the CDR3 reads TGTGCCAGCAGCTCCCGGACAGGCGAAAAACTGTTTTTT. Its protein is CASSSRTGEKLFF.

The chain links TRBV7-2 to TRBJ2-5; TRBD2 matches 7 bases. This CDR3 spans 15 amino acids. Per the germline V gene, CDR1 is SGHTA and CDR2 is FQGNSA. V gave up 5 bases and J gave up 0 bases; unmatched junction bases: 6. CDR3 coding DNA: TGTGCCAGCAGCCTGAGCGGGGCATACCAAGAGACCCAGTACTTC. This codes for CASSLSGAYQETQYF. The complete variable domain, with remaining parts taken from reference TRBV7-2 and TRBJ2-5, reads GAGVSQSPSNKVTEKGKDVELRCDPISGHTALYWYRQSLGQGLEFLIYFQGNSAPDKSGLPSDRFSAERTGGSVSTLTIQRTQQEDSAVYLCASSLSGAYQETQYFGPGTRLLVL.

This clone was counted a single time. The V call is TRBV7-9, the J call TRBJ2-1; maybe TRBD1 (5 bases). CDR1 is SEHNR and CDR2 is FQNEAQ in the germline V gene (reference sequence). Trimming pared 7 bases from V and 3 bases from J, leaving 19 bases between. This CDR3 region has 16 residues. As DNA, the CDR3 is TGTGCCAGCACTTCACGGACATCCCCTTTCTACAATGAGCAGTTCTTC. Amino acid sequence: CASTSRTSPFYNEQFF.

This chain uses TRBV12-5 with TRBJ2-1; 9 nucleotides align to TRBD2. CDR1 is LGHNT and CDR2 is FRNRAP in the germline V gene. The CDR3 runs to 16 residues. Losses at the gene ends were 0 bases for V and 9 bases for J; bases not matched to a gene: 9. This chain's CDR3 is CASGLVHGGGGGEQFF. In nucleotides, the CDR3 is TGTGCTAGTGGTTTGGTACATGGCGGGGGGGGCGGTGAGCAGTTCTTC.

V gene TRBV18 combines with J gene TRBJ1-4; 7 bases agree with TRBD1. CDR1 is KGHSH and CDR2 is LQKENI in the germline V gene. V lost 1 base, J lost 7 bases, and 6 bases stayed unmatched. The CDR3 spans 15 residues. The CDR3 DNA reads TGTGCCAGCTCACCACAGGGACAGAAGGGTGAAAAACTGTTTTTT. Amino acid sequence: CASSPQGQKGEKLFF.

V is TRBV7-3 and J is TRBJ2-7, with 9 positions matching TRBD2. The CDR3 sequence is 15 residues long. Germline CDR1 and CDR2: SGHTA and FQGTGA. Germline trimming cut 0 bases from V and 6 bases from J; bases unmatched to any gene: 6. Here the CDR3 reads CASSLTPSGVVEQYF. The CDR3 DNA is TGTGCCAGCAGCTTAACCCCTAGCGGGGTTGTCGAGCAGTACTTC.

This chain links TRBV19 with TRBJ2-7; 9 bases are a match to TRBD1. The J segment lost 3 bases and the V segment lost 8 bases, leaving 5 bases of the junction unmatched. Germline CDR1 is LNHDA and CDR2 is SQIVND (reference sequence). This CDR3 has 13 amino acids. CDR3 amino acids: CASRDRGGYEQYF. The CDR3 DNA follows: TGTGCCAGTCGTGACAGGGGGGGCTACGAGCAGTACTTC.

The V call is TRBV10-3, the J call TRBJ2-7, with 7 bases identical to TRBD2. The germline gives CDR1 ENHRY, CDR2 SYGVKD. After removal of 7 bases from V and 7 bases from J, the junction contained 10 bases not matched to a gene. This CDR3 is built from 13 residues. CDR3: CAINWRGGGEQYF. The CDR3 region has the DNA TGTGCCATCAACTGGCGCGGCGGGGGAGAGCAGTACTTC.